The following is a T cell receptor (beta chain) sequence with its context. This specimen includes other DNA sequences encoding the same CDR3. This sample was taken from a study of T cell responses to AZD1222 COVID-19 vaccine. TCRdb keeps only in-frame clones here, not all; method: immunoSEQ multiplex PCR. The repertoire holds approximately 140,000 clones, 94% seen once, with over 1% in the top ten. The germline gives CDR1 SGHDT, CDR2 YYEEEE. The CDR3 runs to 12 residues. J lost 8 bases, V lost 5 bases, and 6 bases had no gene match. The material was peripheral blood, obtained on day 0 of AZD1222 vaccination. The receptor comes from an adult in good health. The chain couples TRBV5-6 to TRBJ1-1; TRBD1 agrees at 7 bases. CDR3 DNA: TGTGCCAGCAGTTTAACAGGGGTCGAAGCTTTCTTT. As protein: CASSLTGVEAFF.